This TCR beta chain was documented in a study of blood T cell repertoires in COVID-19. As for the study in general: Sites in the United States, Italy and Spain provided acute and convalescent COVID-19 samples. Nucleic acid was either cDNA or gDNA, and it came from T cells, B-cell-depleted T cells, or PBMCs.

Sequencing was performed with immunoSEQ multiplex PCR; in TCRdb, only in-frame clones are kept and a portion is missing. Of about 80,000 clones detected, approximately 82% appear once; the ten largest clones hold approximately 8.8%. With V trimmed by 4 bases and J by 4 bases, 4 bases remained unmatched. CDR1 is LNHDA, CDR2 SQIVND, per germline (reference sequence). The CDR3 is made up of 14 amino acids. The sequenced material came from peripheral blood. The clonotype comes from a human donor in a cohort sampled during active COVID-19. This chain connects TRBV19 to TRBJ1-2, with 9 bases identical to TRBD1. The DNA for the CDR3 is TGTGCCAGTAGTACCCAGACAGGGGGCTATGGCTACACCTTC. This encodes CASSTQTGGYGYTF. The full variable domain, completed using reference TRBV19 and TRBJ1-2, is DGGITQSPKYLFRKEGQNVTLSCEQNLNHDAMYWYRQDPGQGLRLIYYSQIVNDFQKGDIAEGYSVSREKKESFPLTVTSAQKNPTAFYLCASSTQTGGYGYTFGSGTRLTVV.